Following are 21 T cell receptor beta chains from one sample sequenced in a study of control samples from healthy donors and cancer patients. The repertoire was sequenced with immunoSEQ multiplex PCR; TCRdb's copy has only in-frame clones and lacks some. Of 90,000 to 100,000 clones in the sample, 79% were seen once. The sequencing sample was made of blood. The receptors were gathered from a woman in her 30s in good health.

V usage is TRBV5-6 and J usage is TRBJ1-4, with 12 nucleotides matching TRBD1. The germline V gene encodes CDR1 SGHDT and CDR2 YYEEEE. With 3 bases clipped from V and 7 bases from J, the junction kept 7 bases outside the gene matches. The CDR3 covers 16 residues. The CDR3 reads CASSSTGQGAGEKLFF. The CDR3 DNA reads as TGTGCCAGCAGCTCGACGGGACAGGGGGCTGGTGAAAAACTGTTTTTT.

The chain recombines TRBV24-1 with TRBJ2-7; 8 bases align to TRBD2. Germline assignment: CDR1 KGHDR and CDR2 SFDVKD. This CDR3 has 13 residues. With 10 bases clipped from V and 0 bases from J, the junction kept 4 bases outside the gene matches. For the CDR3, the DNA is TGTGCCACAATTAGCGGGGTCTCCTACGAGCAGTACTTC. Protein sequence: CATISGVSYEQYF.

The gene calls are TRBV7-2 and TRBJ1-2, with 8 bases lining up with TRBD1. Germline-derived CDR1 and CDR2 are SGHTA and FQGNSA. With V trimmed by 4 bases and J by 0 bases, 1 base remained unmatched. This CDR3 is built from 14 residues. The CDR3 DNA is TGTGCCAGCAGCTCAGGGGGCGCTAACTATGGCTACACCTTC. It specifies CASSSGGANYGYTF.

The V call is TRBV3-1 (or the pseudogene TRBV3-2), the J call TRBJ2-5, with 8 bases matching TRBD1. V shed 4 bases, J shed 5 bases, and the junction held 12 bases outside the gene matches. Germline CDR1 and CDR2: LGHDT and YNNKEL (reference sequence). This CDR3 region has 16 residues. The CDR3 DNA sequence: TGTGCCAGCAGCCTAACGGACAGGGAAGAAAGGGAGACCCAGTACTTC. Protein: CASSLTDREERETQYF.

The gene calls are TRBV19 and TRBJ1-6, with 10 bases lining up with TRBD1. Per germline, CDR1 LNHDA and CDR2 SQIVND (reference sequence). Trimming at V came to 5 bases and at J to 9 bases, leaving 10 bases not matched to a gene. The CDR3 totals 16 residues. The CDR3 region is CASSVRQGAVVSPLHF. The DNA for the CDR3 is TGTGCCAGTAGTGTCCGACAGGGGGCTGTGGTTTCACCCCTCCACTTT.

This sequence joins TRBV29-1 and TRBJ2-1; 7 bases match TRBD1. This CDR3 has 13 amino acids. In germline, CDR1 is SQVTM, CDR2 ANQGSEA. V gave up 7 bases and J gave up 6 bases; unmatched junction bases: 9. The CDR3 nucleotides read TGCAGCGACCTACAGACAGGGTCCAATGAGCAGTTCTTC. It translates to CSDLQTGSNEQFF.

The J gene is TRBJ2-7, the V gene TRBV25-1, with 8 positions matching TRBD2. V gave up 8 bases and J gave up 4 bases; unmatched junction bases: 7. The CDR3 spans 13 residues. Germline CDR1 reads MGHDK; CDR2 reads SYGVNS. CDR3 sequence (DNA): TGTGCCAGCCACCCCGGGGGGGCTTACGAGCAGTACTTC. Protein sequence: CASHPGGAYEQYF.

The chain is built from TRBV5-1 and TRBJ2-3, with no clear D. Germline CDR1 SGHRS, CDR2 YFSETQ. The CDR3 consists of 14 residues. The V and J ends lost 0 bases and 0 bases respectively, with 5 bases between them. Written as DNA, the CDR3 is TGCGCCAGCAGCTTGGGTTATAGCACAGATACGCAGTATTTT. This codes for CASSLGYSTDTQYF.

The chain carries TRBV5-5 and TRBJ1-4; D uncertain. Per germline, CDR1 SGHKS and CDR2 YYEKEE (reference sequence). With 1 base removed from V and 4 bases from J, the gap between germline ends came to 5 bases. The CDR3 sequence is 13 residues long. CDR3 region: CASSLNGNEKLFF. The CDR3 DNA sequence: TGTGCCAGCAGCTTGAATGGTAATGAAAAACTGTTTTTT.

The J gene is TRBJ1-3, the V gene TRBV30, with D perhaps matching TRBD1 (6 bases). Germline CDR1 and CDR2: GTSNPN and SVGIG (reference sequence). CDR3 size: 14 residues. V was trimmed by 3 bases and J by 4 bases, leaving 13 bases between them. The CDR3 DNA follows: TGTGCCTGGAGACCGCCCCAGGGGGGAAACACCATATATTTT. This codes for CAWRPPQGGNTIYF.

The chain couples TRBV7-9 to TRBJ2-5; D remains unclear. CDR3 length: 15 amino acids. Trimming cost V 1 base and J 3 bases, with 12 bases left between them. Looked up from germline, CDR1 is SEHNR and CDR2 is FQNEAQ (reference sequence). In DNA, the CDR3 is TGTGCCAGCAGCTTAGGGCCCGCCACAAAAGAGACCCAGTACTTC. The encoded protein is CASSLGPATKETQYF.

The V and J genes are TRBV5-1 and TRBJ1-1; possible D gene TRBD1, 6 bases. With 0 bases removed from V and 0 bases from J, the gap between germline ends came to 9 bases. Germline loops: CDR1 SGHRS, CDR2 YFSETQ. The CDR3 sequence is 15 residues long. The CDR3 DNA follows: TGCGCCAGCAGCTTGGAACGGACAGTGAACACTGAAGCTTTCTTT. Translation: CASSLERTVNTEAFF.

In its sample, this clone was seen a few times. The V and J genes are TRBV27 and TRBJ1-5, with 7 bases aligning to TRBD1. The V gene's germline CDR1 is MNHEY and CDR2 SMNVEV (reference sequence). The J segment lost 7 bases and the V segment lost 3 bases, leaving 3 bases of the junction unmatched. This CDR3 contains 13 residues. DNA for the CDR3: TGTGCCAGCAGTTTCAGGGGGGAACAGCCCCAGCATTTT. Translated: CASSFRGEQPQHF.

The V and J genes are TRBV5-5 and TRBJ2-1; D is uncertain. V dropped 6 bases and J dropped 9 bases, with 13 bases sitting between them. The CDR3 has 12 residues. The germline V gene has CDR1 SGHKS and CDR2 YYEKEE (reference sequence). The CDR3: CASMRPAGEQFF. The CDR3 nucleotides are TGTGCCAGCATGAGACCCGCCGGTGAGCAGTTCTTC.

This chain joins TRBV3-1 (or the pseudogene TRBV3-2) and TRBJ2-7; 12 nucleotides match TRBD2. This CDR3 is built from 13 residues. V trimming: 1 base; J trimming: 12 bases; junction bases outside the gene matches: 4. Germline V lookup: CDR1 LGHDT, CDR2 YNNKEL (reference sequence). For the CDR3, the DNA is TGTGCCAGCAGCCAAGGGACTAGCGGGGTAACGTACTTC. Translating gives CASSQGTSGVTYF.

The J gene is TRBJ1-5, the V gene TRBV19, with 10 bases identical to TRBD1. CDR1 LNHDA and CDR2 SQIVND come from the germline V gene (reference sequence). The CDR3 length is 15 residues. Trimming removed 6 bases from V and 3 bases from J; junction bases left unmatched: 5. The CDR3 sequence is CASRSGQGVNQPQHF. CDR3 in DNA: TGTGCCAGTAGATCCGGACAGGGGGTCAATCAGCCCCAGCATTTT.

This chain joins TRBV3-1 (or the pseudogene TRBV3-2) and TRBJ1-3; tentatively, D is TRBD1 (5 bases). The V gene lost 1 base and the J gene lost 3 bases, with 13 bases spanning the gap. The CDR3 loop spans 16 amino acids. Germline V gives CDR1 LGHDT, CDR2 YNNKEL (reference sequence). Here the CDR3 DNA reads TGTGCCAGCAGCCAAGTATGGGGCCTCGTTGGAAACACCATATATTTT. Protein product: CASSQVWGLVGNTIYF.

This chain uses TRBV7-2 with TRBJ2-2; D may be TRBD2 (5 bases). Between the trimmed V and J ends, which lost 6 bases and 1 base, there was a span of 12 bases. The CDR3 totals 15 residues. Germline V gene lookup returns CDR1 SGHTA and CDR2 FQGNSA. CDR3 sequence: CASRTRGLNTGELFF. In DNA, the CDR3 is TGTGCCAGCAGAACACGCGGACTGAACACCGGGGAGCTGTTTTTT.

The chain joins TRBV14 to TRBJ2-7, with D maybe TRBD1 (5 bases). The CDR3 has 14 amino acids. In germline, CDR1 is SGHDN, CDR2 FVKESK. Trimming pared 0 bases from V and 5 bases from J, leaving 11 bases between. CDR3 loop: CASSQEDNTNEQYF. In DNA form, the CDR3 reads TGTGCCAGCAGCCAAGAGGACAACACAAACGAGCAGTACTTC.

The chain couples TRBV6-2 or TRBV6-3 to TRBJ1-2; no definite D call. The CDR3 is 14 residues long. Deletions cut 6 bases from V and 5 bases from J, with 16 bases between. Per germline, CDR1 MNHEY and CDR2 SVGEGT. CDR3 in amino acids: CASSQTRSSYGYTF. The CDR3 DNA reads as TGTGCCAGCAGCCAAACACGATCTTCTTATGGCTACACCTTC.

This sequence joins TRBV4-1 and TRBJ2-7; D is ambiguous. Trimming took 0 bases from V and 0 from J, leaving 12 bases between them. Germline loops: CDR1 MGHRA, CDR2 YSYEKL. This CDR3 comprises 16 residues. CDR3 DNA sequence: TGCGCCAGCAGCCAAGATTCGGGCAGTCCCTCCTACGAGCAGTACTTC. Protein product: CASSQDSGSPSYEQYF.